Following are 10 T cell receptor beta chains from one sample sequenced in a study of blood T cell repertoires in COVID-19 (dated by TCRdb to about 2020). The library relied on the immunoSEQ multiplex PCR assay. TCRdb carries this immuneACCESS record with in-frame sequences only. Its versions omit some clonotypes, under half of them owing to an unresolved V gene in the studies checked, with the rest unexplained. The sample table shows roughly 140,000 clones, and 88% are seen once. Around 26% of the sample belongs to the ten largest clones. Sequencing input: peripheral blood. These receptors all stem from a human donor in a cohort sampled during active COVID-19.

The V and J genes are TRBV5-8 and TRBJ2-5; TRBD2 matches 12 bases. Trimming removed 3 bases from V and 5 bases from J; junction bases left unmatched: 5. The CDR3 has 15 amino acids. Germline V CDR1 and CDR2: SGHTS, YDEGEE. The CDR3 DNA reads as TGTGCCAGCAGCTCTAGCGGGGGGGCCGGTGAGACCCAGTACTTC. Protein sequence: CASSSSGGAGETQYF.

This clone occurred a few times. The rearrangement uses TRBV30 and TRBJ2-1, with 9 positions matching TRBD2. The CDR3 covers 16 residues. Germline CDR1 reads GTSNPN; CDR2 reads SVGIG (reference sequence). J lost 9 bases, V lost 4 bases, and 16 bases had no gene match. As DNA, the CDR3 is TGTGCCTGGAATCAGCTAAGGCGGGGGGGCCGAAGTGAGCAGTTCTTC. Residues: CAWNQLRRGGRSEQFF.

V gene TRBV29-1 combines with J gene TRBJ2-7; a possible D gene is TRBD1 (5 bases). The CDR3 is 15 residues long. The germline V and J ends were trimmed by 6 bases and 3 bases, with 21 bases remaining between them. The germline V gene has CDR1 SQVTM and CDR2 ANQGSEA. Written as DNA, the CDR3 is TGCAGCGTCCTCCATGGGGCGGCAGGCAACTACGAGCAGTACTTC. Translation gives CSVLHGAAGNYEQYF.

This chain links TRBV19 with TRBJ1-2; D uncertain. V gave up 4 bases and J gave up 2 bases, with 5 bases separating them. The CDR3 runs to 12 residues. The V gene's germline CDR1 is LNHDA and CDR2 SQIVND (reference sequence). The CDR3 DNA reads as TGTGCCAGTAGTACTCCCAACTATGGCTACACCTTC. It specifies CASSTPNYGYTF.

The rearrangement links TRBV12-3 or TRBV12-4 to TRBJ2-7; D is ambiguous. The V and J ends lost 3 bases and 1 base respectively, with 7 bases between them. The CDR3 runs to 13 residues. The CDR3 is CASSLFGSYEQYF. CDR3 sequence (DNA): TGTGCCAGCAGTTTGTTCGGTTCCTACGAGCAGTACTTC.

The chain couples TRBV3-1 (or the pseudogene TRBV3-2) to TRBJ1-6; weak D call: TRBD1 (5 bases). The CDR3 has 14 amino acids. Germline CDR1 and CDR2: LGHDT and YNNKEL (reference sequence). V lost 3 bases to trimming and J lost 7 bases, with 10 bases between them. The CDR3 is CASSQDNVNSPLHF. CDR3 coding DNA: TGTGCCAGCAGCCAGGACAATGTGAATTCACCCCTCCACTTT.

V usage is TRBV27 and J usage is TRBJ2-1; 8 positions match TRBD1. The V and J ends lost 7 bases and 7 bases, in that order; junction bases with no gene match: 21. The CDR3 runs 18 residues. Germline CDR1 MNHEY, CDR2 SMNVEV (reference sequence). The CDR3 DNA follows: TGTGCCAGCACCCGTCGACTGGCCCCAGGGGGCGCGGGGAATGAGCAGTTCTTC. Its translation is CASTRRLAPGGAGNEQFF.

CDR3 sequence: CAWSRPGRQFF. CDR3 bases: TGTGCCTGGAGCCGACCGGGTCGGCAGTTCTTC. The genes are TRBV30 and TRBJ2-1; D remains ambiguous. The V gene's germline CDR1 is GTSNPN and CDR2 SVGIG (reference sequence). The CDR3 runs 11 residues. V was clipped by 3 bases and J by 12 bases, with 12 bases between them.

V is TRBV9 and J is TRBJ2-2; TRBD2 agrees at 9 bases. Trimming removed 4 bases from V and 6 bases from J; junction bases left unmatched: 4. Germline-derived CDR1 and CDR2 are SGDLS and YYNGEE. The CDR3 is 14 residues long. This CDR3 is CASSLERGAGELFF. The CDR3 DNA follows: TGTGCCAGCAGCCTCGAGCGGGGGGCCGGGGAGCTGTTTTTT.

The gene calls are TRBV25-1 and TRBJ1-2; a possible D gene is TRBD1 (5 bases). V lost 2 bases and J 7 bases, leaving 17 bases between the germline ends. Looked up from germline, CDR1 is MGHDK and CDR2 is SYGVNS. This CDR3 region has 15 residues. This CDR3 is CASSEGGGLQSGYTF. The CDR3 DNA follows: TGTGCCAGCAGTGAAGGGGGGGGTCTCCAGAGTGGCTACACCTTC.